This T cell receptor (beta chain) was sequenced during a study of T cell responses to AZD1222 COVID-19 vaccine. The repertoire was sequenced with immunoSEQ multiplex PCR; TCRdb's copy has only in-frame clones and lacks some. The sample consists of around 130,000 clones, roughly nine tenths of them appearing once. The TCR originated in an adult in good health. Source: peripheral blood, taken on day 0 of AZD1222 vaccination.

The CDR3 region has the DNA TGTGCCAGCAGTTACACCCCCGACCCAAATTCACCCCTCCACTTT. Translation gives CASSYTPDPNSPLHF. The chain has TRBV6-5 and TRBJ1-6; D is unresolved. The CDR3 spans 15 residues. The V and J ends lost 2 bases and 7 bases respectively, with 12 bases between them. Germline V lookup: CDR1 MNHEY, CDR2 SVGAGI.